A single T cell receptor (beta chain) is shown here with its context. This sample is drawn from a study of blood T cell repertoires in COVID-19. V lost 0 bases to trimming and J lost 12 bases, with 13 bases between them. This CDR3 has 13 amino acids. Germline loops: CDR1 SGHRS, CDR2 YFSETQ. Per the original methods: Estimated nucleated cell counts came from reference gene primer amplification. TCRdb's copy holds only in-frame clones and misses some; the assay was immunoSEQ multiplex PCR. D and trimming were read from the DNA, whereas the V and J calls and clone size are those reported in that table. The sample contains fewer than 250,000 clones, approximately 90% of which appear only once. Participants came from fewer than 25 US areas, aged about 18 to 100 years. Assignments of participants to cohorts depended upon their own reported clinical history. No more than 2 weeks before study entry, exposed participants had met a case of COVID-19.

The gene calls are TRBV5-1 and TRBJ2-1; no clear D. Sequenced sample: PBMCs or T cells enriched from blood (not recorded which). This clonotype was sampled from a man aged 50 to 60 who had been exposed to COVID-19. The CDR3 here is CASSLGQAFVQFF. DNA of the CDR3: TGCGCCAGCAGCTTGGGGCAGGCCTTTGTGCAGTTCTTC. Full variable domain (missing parts from reference TRBV5-1 and TRBJ2-1): KAGVTQTPRYLIKTRGQQVTLSCSPISGHRSVSWYQQTPGQGLQFLFEYFSETQRNKGNFPGRFSGRQFSNSRSEMNVSTLELGDSALYLCASSLGQAFVQFFGPGTRLTVL.